This T cell receptor (beta chain) was identified during a study of blood T cell repertoires in COVID-19. Study-wide context: Donors in the United States, Italy and Spain gave samples during acute or convalescent COVID-19. T cells, B-cell-depleted T cells, or PBMCs supplied cDNA or gDNA.

Authors' data handling: Nucleated cell number was recorded as an estimate derived from reference gene primer amplification. Libraries were prepared by immunoSEQ multiplex PCR; TCRdb keeps only in-frame clonotypes and omits some of them. V and J calls plus clone size are reproduced from that table; the DNA served to infer D and trimming. Of hundreds of thousands of clones in the sample, 82% are singletons; the top ten hold approximately 1.9%. Per germline, CDR1 SEHNR and CDR2 FQNEAQ (reference sequence). The V segment lost 6 bases and the J segment 3 bases; nucleotides outside the gene matches: 10. The CDR3 has 15 amino acids.

The sequenced sample consisted of peripheral blood. This TCR derives from a woman over 75 with acute or convalescent COVID-19. The chain combines TRBV7-9 with TRBJ2-7, with 8 bases that match TRBD1. CDR3 region: CASSPIGQGDYEQYF. The CDR3 region has the DNA TGTGCCAGCAGTCCTATCGGACAGGGAGACTACGAGCAGTACTTC. Together with reference TRBV7-9 and TRBJ2-7, the CDR3 gives the full variable domain: DTGVSQNPRHKITKRGQNVTFRCDPISEHNRLYWYRQTLGQGPEFLTYFQNEAQLEKSRLLSDRFSAERPKGSFSTLEIQRTEQGDSAMYLCASSPIGQGDYEQYFGPGTRLTVT.